This T cell receptor (beta chain) is drawn from a study of blood T cell repertoires in COVID-19. Turning to this clone: The same CDR3 can be traced to other DNA sequences in this sample.

Profiling relied on immunoSEQ multiplex PCR, and the TCRdb table lists in-frame clones only, not all of them. Of 250,000 to 350,000 clones detected, roughly 90% appear once; the ten largest clones hold about 11%. The TCR originated in a woman in her twenties or thirties with COVID-19, enrolled during active disease. Sequenced input: peripheral blood.

In nucleotides, the CDR3 is TGTGCCAGCAGTTTAACAGGGGGCGGTGAAAAACTGTTTTTT. Amino acid sequence: CASSLTGGGEKLFF. The chain carries TRBV28 and TRBJ1-4, with 9 bases that match TRBD1. CDR1 is MDHEN, CDR2 SYDVKM, per germline. This CDR3 has 14 residues. With 2 bases clipped from V and 7 bases from J, the junction kept 2 bases outside the gene matches.